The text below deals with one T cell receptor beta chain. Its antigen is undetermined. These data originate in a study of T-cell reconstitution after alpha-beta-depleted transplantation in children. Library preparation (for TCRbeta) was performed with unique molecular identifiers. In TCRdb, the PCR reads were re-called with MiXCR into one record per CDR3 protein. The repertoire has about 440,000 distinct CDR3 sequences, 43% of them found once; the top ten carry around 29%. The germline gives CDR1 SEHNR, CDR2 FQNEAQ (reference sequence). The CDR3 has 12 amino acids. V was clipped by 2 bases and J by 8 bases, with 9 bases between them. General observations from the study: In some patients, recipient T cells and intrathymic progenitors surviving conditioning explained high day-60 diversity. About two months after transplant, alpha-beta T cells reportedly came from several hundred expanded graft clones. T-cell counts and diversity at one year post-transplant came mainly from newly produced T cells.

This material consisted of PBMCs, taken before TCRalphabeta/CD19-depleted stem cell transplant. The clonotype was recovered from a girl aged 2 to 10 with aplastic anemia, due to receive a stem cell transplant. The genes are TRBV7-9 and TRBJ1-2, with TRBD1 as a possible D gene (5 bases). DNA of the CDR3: TGTGCCAGCAGCTTATCGGGGGTGGGCTACACCTTC. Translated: CASSLSGVGYTF.